What follows are 12 T cell receptor beta chains derived from one specimen sequenced in a study of blood T cell repertoires in COVID-19. Only in-frame clones appear in the TCRdb table, and some are missing; sequencing was by immunoSEQ multiplex PCR. The sample has more than 75,000 clones, 88% seen once. The sample taken for sequencing was peripheral blood. The origin of the receptors is a woman in her seventies with acute or convalescent COVID-19.

This clone appeared many times. The chain combines TRBV30 with TRBJ1-5; possibly TRBD1 for D (5 bases). CDR1 is GTSNPN, CDR2 SVGIG, per germline (reference sequence). The CDR3 is 15 residues long. V was clipped by 3 bases and J by 0 bases, with 12 bases between them. For the CDR3, the DNA is TGTGCCTGGAGGCAGCACGGGGGTAGCAATCAGCCCCAGCATTTT. Its translation is CAWRQHGGSNQPQHF.

The chain is built from TRBV3-1 (or the pseudogene TRBV3-2) and TRBJ1-5, with no clear D. The V end lost 4 bases, the J end lost 1 base, and 14 bases lay between the germline ends. This CDR3 is 16 amino acids long. Per the germline V gene, CDR1 is LGHDT and CDR2 is YNNKEL (reference sequence). The CDR3, as DNA: TGTGCCAGCAGCCCCAGCCGTCAGCGGAGCAATCAGCCCCAGCATTTT. The encoded protein is CASSPSRQRSNQPQHF.

V and J are TRBV9 and TRBJ1-1; D remains ambiguous. V dropped 3 bases and J dropped 1 base, with 7 bases sitting between them. This CDR3 spans 13 amino acids. The germline CDR1 and CDR2 sequences are SGDLS and YYNGEE. As DNA, the CDR3 is TGTGCCAGCAGCGACGACAAGAACACTGAAGCTTTCTTT. This translates into CASSDDKNTEAFF.

The J gene is TRBJ2-7, the V gene TRBV18; 8 positions match TRBD1. Germline trimming cut 3 bases from V and 4 bases from J; bases unmatched to any gene: 2. CDR3 size: 13 residues. CDR1 is KGHSH and CDR2 is LQKENI in the germline V gene. The CDR3: CASSPQGAYEQYF. The CDR3 coding sequence is TGTGCCAGCTCACCGCAGGGGGCATACGAGCAGTACTTC.

Here the CDR3 reads CASSPPLDRFSGNTIYF. The CDR3 DNA is TGTGCCAGCAGCCCCCCCCTCGACAGATTCTCTGGAAACACCATATATTTT. This sequence joins TRBV21-1 and TRBJ1-3; the table gives TRBD1 as D, unverified against the DNA. TRBV21-1 is a documented pseudogene. CDR3 size: 17 residues.

This clone was seen once. The genes are TRBV28 and TRBJ1-3; the match to TRBD1 covers 8 bases. This CDR3 comprises 16 residues. After removal of 6 bases from V and 3 bases from J, the junction contained 10 bases not matched to a gene. Germline V lookup: CDR1 MDHEN, CDR2 SYDVKM. CDR3 DNA sequence: TGTGCCAGCAGACCCTGGACAGGGCGGTTTGGAAACACCATATATTTT. Its translation is CASRPWTGRFGNTIYF.

To note about this clone: Other nucleotide sequences from this sample produce the same CDR3. V is TRBV28 and J is TRBJ1-1; TRBD1 matches 7 bases. V was clipped by 8 bases and J by 2 bases; unmatched bases: 2. CDR3 size: 12 residues. Per germline, CDR1 MDHEN and CDR2 SYDVKM. In DNA form, the CDR3 reads TGTGCCAGCCGGGACAGAAACACTGAAGCTTTCTTT. Translating it yields CASRDRNTEAFF.

This chain joins TRBV30 and TRBJ2-7, with TRBD2 matching over 12 bases. V lost 0 bases, J lost 7 bases, and 10 bases stayed unmatched. Germline loops: CDR1 GTSNPN, CDR2 SVGIG (reference sequence). The CDR3 extends over 16 amino acids. The CDR3 here is CAWSVGGRLAGVEQYF. The CDR3 nucleotides read TGTGCCTGGAGTGTAGGCGGAAGACTAGCGGGAGTTGAGCAGTACTTC. Looking up the rest from reference TRBV30 and TRBJ2-7 gives the full variable domain: SQTIHQWPATLVQPVGSPLSLECTVEGTSNPNLYWYRQAAGRGLQLLFYSVGIGQISSEVPQNLSASRPQDRQFILSSKKLLLSDSGFYLCAWSVGGRLAGVEQYFGPGTRLTVT.

Note on this clone: The same CDR3 is also encoded by other DNA sequences in this sample. V is TRBV7-9 and J is TRBJ2-7; D may be TRBD1 (5 bases). CDR3 length: 14 residues. The germline V gene has CDR1 SEHNR and CDR2 FQNEAQ (reference sequence). Trimming removed 1 base from V and 4 bases from J, with 11 bases in between. CDR3 region: CASSLGGRAYEQYF. CDR3 nucleotide sequence: TGTGCCAGCAGCTTAGGTGGCAGGGCGTACGAGCAGTACTTC.

The J gene is TRBJ2-1, the V gene TRBV5-1; possibly TRBD2 for D (5 bases). Germline loops: CDR1 SGHRS, CDR2 YFSETQ. This CDR3 region has 15 residues. V lost 4 bases to trimming and J lost 0 bases, with 11 bases between them. CDR3 in DNA: TGCGCCAGCAGCACCGACGGGAACTCCTACAATGAGCAGTTCTTC. It yields the protein CASSTDGNSYNEQFF.

The chain joins TRBV5-1 to TRBJ1-1; 9 nucleotides line up with TRBD1. V shed 3 bases, J shed 3 bases, and the junction held 3 bases outside the gene matches. The CDR3 extends over 14 amino acids. Germline V gene data show CDR1 as SGHRS and CDR2 as YFSETQ. The CDR3 DNA reads as TGCGCCAGCAGCTCAAGGACAGGGGACACTGAAGCTTTCTTT. Translated, it gives CASSSRTGDTEAFF.

The chain couples TRBV14 to TRBJ2-3; D may be TRBD1 (6 bases). This CDR3 is 13 amino acids long. Trimming stripped 5 bases from V and 4 bases from J, with 10 bases between. CDR1 and CDR2 from the germline V gene are SGHDN and FVKESK. CDR3 sequence (DNA): TGTGCCAGCAGCTTACAGGGTCCAGATACGCAGTATTTT. Protein product: CASSLQGPDTQYF.